These 17 T cell receptor beta chains were all obtained from the same sample, sequenced in a study of OX40 agonist ivuxolimab in advanced cancers. Sequencing used immunoSEQ multiplex PCR; TCRdb keeps in-frame clones, though not all of them. This sample yields 30,000 to 40,000 clones, of which around 89% are seen a single time; approximately 45% belongs to the top ten. The material sequenced was CD4+ or CD8+ T cells sorted from blood, taken in a trial of the OX40 agonist ivuxolimab. The receptors were sampled from an adult with an advanced solid tumor such as melanoma, head and neck, liver or kidney cancer.

The V and J genes are TRBV7-9 and TRBJ2-3, with 13 bases fitting TRBD2. From germline, CDR1 is SEHNR and CDR2 FQNEAQ (reference sequence). The V and J ends lost 6 bases and 3 bases, in that order; junction bases with no gene match: 6. This CDR3 spans 16 amino acids. CDR3 residues: CASSLTSGGWTDTQYF. DNA of the CDR3: TGTGCCAGCAGTCTGACTAGCGGGGGGTGGACAGATACGCAGTATTTT.

The rearrangement joins TRBV14 to TRBJ2-1; a possible D gene is TRBD2 (5 bases). The CDR3 contains 15 residues. The germline V and J ends were trimmed by 3 bases and 5 bases, with 14 bases remaining between them. Germline-derived CDR1 and CDR2 are SGHDN and FVKESK. This CDR3 reads CASSQREFGNNEQFF. The CDR3 nucleotides are TGTGCCAGCAGCCAGAGGGAGTTCGGGAACAATGAGCAGTTCTTC.

The J gene is TRBJ2-5, the V gene TRBV4-3; 9 bases line up with TRBD1. This CDR3 contains 16 residues. The V and J ends lost 5 bases and 3 bases, in that order; junction bases with no gene match: 10. From germline, CDR1 is LGHNA and CDR2 YSLEER. CDR3 DNA: TGCGCCAGCAGCTCCCGGGACAGGGACCTCAAAGAGACCCAGTACTTC. As protein: CASSSRDRDLKETQYF.

The chain carries TRBV7-9 and TRBJ1-1, with D possibly matching TRBD1 (6 bases). The V and J ends lost 6 bases and 2 bases respectively, with 10 bases between them. The CDR3 is made up of 13 amino acids. Germline CDR1 is SEHNR and CDR2 is FQNEAQ (reference sequence). The CDR3 here is CASRTGDNTEAFF. The CDR3 DNA is TGTGCCAGCAGGACAGGAGATAACACTGAAGCTTTCTTT.

In this sample, this clone turned up once. The chain links TRBV5-1 to TRBJ1-1, with D possibly TRBD1 on 6 matching bases. The CDR3 is 14 residues long. Trimming removed 0 bases from V and 3 bases from J, with 9 bases in between. Germline V gene data show CDR1 as SGHRS and CDR2 as YFSETQ. The CDR3 reads CASSLDRVYTEAFF. The CDR3 DNA sequence: TGCGCCAGCAGCTTGGACAGGGTCTACACTGAAGCTTTCTTT.

The rearrangement uses TRBV6-6 and TRBJ2-3; D not certain. V was clipped by 5 bases and J by 0 bases, with 12 bases between them. CDR1 is MNHNY, CDR2 SVGAGI, per germline (reference sequence). The CDR3 contains 15 residues. CDR3 DNA sequence: TGTGCCAGCAGTAACCTCTCCCCGAGCACAGATACGCAGTATTTT. Amino acids: CASSNLSPSTDTQYF.

J is TRBJ2-3 and V is TRBV4-1, with 9 nucleotides matching TRBD2. CDR3 length: 16 amino acids. CDR1 MGHRA and CDR2 YSYEKL come from the germline V gene. V was clipped by 1 base and J by 1 base; unmatched bases: 3. This CDR3 is CASSQVRGGGTDTQYF. CDR3 nucleotide sequence: TGCGCCAGCAGCCAAGTACGCGGGGGGGGCACAGATACGCAGTATTTT.

As DNA, the CDR3 is TGTGCCAGCAGAATGGCGGGGAACACTGAAGCTTTCTTT. This translates into CASRMAGNTEAFF. This chain connects TRBV28 to TRBJ1-1, with D uncertain. Germline V gives CDR1 MDHEN, CDR2 SYDVKM. V was cut by 6 bases and J by 1 base, with 9 bases left in between. There are 13 residues in the CDR3. Drawing the rest from reference TRBV28 and TRBJ1-1, the complete variable domain is DVKVTQSSRYLVKRTGEKVFLECVQDMDHENMFWYRQDPGLGLRLIYFSYDVKMKEKGDIPEGYSVSREKKERFSLILESASTNQTSMYLCASRMAGNTEAFFGQGTRLTVV.

The rearrangement links TRBV28 to TRBJ1-4; D is undetermined. V was cut by 2 bases and J by 8 bases, with 9 bases left in between. Germline-derived CDR1 and CDR2 are MDHEN and SYDVKM. This CDR3 region has 13 residues. The CDR3 protein is CASSLVIKEKLFF. DNA of the CDR3: TGTGCCAGCAGTTTAGTGATAAAAGAAAAACTGTTTTTT.

The chain has TRBV20-1 and TRBJ2-5, with no clear D. Germline CDR1 DFQATT, CDR2 SNEGSKA (reference sequence). V lost 3 bases, J lost 4 bases, and 3 bases lay in between. The length of the CDR3 is 10 residues. CDR3 nucleotide sequence: TGCAGTGCTAGGAGAGAGACCCAGTACTTC. Its protein is CSARRETQYF.

This clone was seen more than once but under ten times. The CDR3, as DNA: TGTGCCAGCAGCGTATTTCCGGGACCAACCTACAATGAGCAGTTCTTC. Its protein product is CASSVFPGPTYNEQFF. The genes are TRBV9 and TRBJ2-1; possibly TRBD1 or TRBD2 for D (5 bases each). This CDR3 has 16 amino acids. The germline CDR1 and CDR2 sequences are SGDLS and YYNGEE. The V end lost 1 base, the J end lost 2 bases, and 13 bases lay between the germline ends.

This clone came up once. This chain links TRBV29-1 with TRBJ2-2; TRBD2 aligns across 13 bases. Germline values: CDR1 SQVTM, CDR2 ANQGSEA. The trim removed 4 bases at V and 4 bases at J, leaving 3 bases unmatched. CDR3 length: 15 amino acids. The CDR3 sequence: CSVGGLAGSTGELFF. The DNA of the CDR3 is TGCAGCGTTGGGGGACTAGCGGGGTCCACCGGGGAGCTGTTTTTT.

This sequence joins TRBV27 and TRBJ2-7, with TRBD1 matching 9 bases. The germline V gene encodes CDR1 MNHEY and CDR2 SMNVEV (reference sequence). The CDR3 covers 15 residues. After removal of 5 bases from V and 5 bases from J, the junction contained 10 bases not matched to a gene. The CDR3 spells CASSPPRTGGHEQYF. In DNA form, the CDR3 reads TGTGCCAGCAGTCCCCCCCGAACAGGGGGCCACGAGCAGTACTTC.

The V and J genes are TRBV4-3 and TRBJ2-7, with D perhaps TRBD1 (5 bases). Trimming left V 4 bases short and J 2 bases short, with 12 bases between. CDR1 and CDR2 from the germline V gene are LGHNA and YSLEER. The CDR3 is 14 amino acids. The chain's CDR3 is CASSPNQGTYEQYF. The CDR3 bases are TGCGCCAGCAGCCCAAACCAGGGCACCTACGAGCAGTACTTC.

The chain employs TRBV28 and TRBJ2-5; tentative D call: TRBD1 (5 bases). The DNA matches TRBJ2-7 better at its end, which makes the J call doubtful. From germline, CDR1 is MDHEN and CDR2 SYDVKM. This CDR3 spans 13 amino acids. The CDR3 DNA sequence: TGTGCCAGCCTAGAAGCAGGGTCCTACGAGCAGTACTTC. Translation: CASLEAGSYEQYF.

The chain carries TRBV27 and TRBJ1-6; D unclear. The CDR3 is 15 amino acids. V was clipped by 6 bases and J by 6 bases, with 15 bases between them. Germline V gene lookup returns CDR1 MNHEY and CDR2 SMNVEV (reference sequence). The DNA of the CDR3 is TGTGCCAGCAGAACAGAGAACAGCCTTAATTCACCCCTCCACTTT. This gives the protein CASRTENSLNSPLHF.

This chain uses TRBV6-5 with TRBJ1-4, with D unresolved. Germline V CDR1 and CDR2: MNHEY, SVGAGI. The CDR3 is made up of 15 amino acids. V was shortened by 5 bases and J by 0 bases, with 10 bases between the two germline ends. CDR3 in amino acids: CASSPYRATNEKLFF. The CDR3 coding sequence is TGTGCCAGCAGTCCCTACAGAGCAACTAATGAAAAACTGTTTTTT.